The clone carrying this TCR beta chain was recorded only once. The data are from a study of blood T cell repertoires in COVID-19. Study at large: The United States, Italy and Spain supplied acute and convalescent COVID-19 samples. The analysed material was cDNA or gDNA that came from T cells, B-cell-depleted T cells, or PBMCs.

Original processing methods: Researchers report that nucleated cell counts were estimated from reference gene primer amplification. The table came from immunoSEQ multiplex PCR; TCRdb's copy has only in-frame clones and leaves some out. That table supplies the V and J calls and clone size; D and trimming were determined from the DNA. Of 150,000 to 200,000 clones listed, less than 85% are singletons. Germline V gives CDR1 MGHRA, CDR2 YSYEKL. This CDR3 comprises 16 residues. V was cut by 1 base and J by 9 bases, with 19 bases left in between. Input material: peripheral blood. The TCR comes from a human donor in a cohort sampled during active COVID-19. The chain combines TRBV4-1 with TRBJ2-1; D might be TRBD2 (7 bases). The CDR3 DNA reads TGCGCCAGCAGCCAAGGCGTTGGGAGGGGGGGTTCTGAGCAGTTCTTC. It specifies CASSQGVGRGGSEQFF.